This TCR beta chain was obtained from a study of identical twins. Germline CDR1 SGHDT, CDR2 YYEEEE. The CDR3 covers 13 residues. V lost 5 bases and J 6 bases, leaving 15 bases between the germline ends. TCRdb re-called the 5' RACE reads with MiXCR, one entry per CDR3 protein. The sample lists 300,000 to 400,000 distinct CDR3 sequences; roughly an eighth were seen once. These data also featured in a second study, about yellow fever vaccine responses in identical twins.

The sequencing input was CD8+ T cells sorted from blood. The TCR comes from a young woman in good health. This chain joins TRBV5-6 and TRBJ2-7, with unresolved D. The CDR3 reads CASSEAPETEQYV. CDR3 bases: TGTGCCAGCAGTGAGGCCCCTGAGACCGAGCAGTACGTC.